Listed below are T cell receptor beta chains from one sample, sequenced in a study of blood T cell repertoires in COVID-19. Produced via immunoSEQ multiplex PCR; TCRdb's table is partial and in-frame only. The sample shows roughly 86,000 clones, 70% to 90% of them seen only once. Sequenced: peripheral blood. Source of these receptors: a woman over 75 with COVID-19, enrolled during active disease. CDR3s include the opening cysteine and the closing phenylalanine or tryptophan. The D gene is left open where the match is weak. Size values are once, few and many counts, or a class for expanded clones, and some rows have none.

clone_size d_call j_call v_call cdr3_nt cdr3_aa
. TRBD1 TRBJ1-2 TRBV3-1/TRBV3-2 TGTGCCAGCAGAGGCGGACAGGTAGGACATGGCTACACCTTC CASRGGQVGHGYTF
. . TRBJ2-5 TRBV28 TGTGCCAGCAGTCTTACAGGGAATAGAGGGACCCAGTACTTC CASSLTGNRGTQYF
. TRBD2 TRBJ2-5 TRBV2 TGTGCCAGCAGGACGGGGACTAGCGGGATGAAGACCCAGTACTTC CASRTGTSGMKTQYF
. . TRBJ2-3 TRBV5-4 TGTGCCAGCAGCTTTACCGGGACACGAAAAGATACGCAGTATTTT CASSFTGTRKDTQYF
. . TRBJ1-6 TRBV6-6 TGTGCCAGCAGTTACAGGGGGAGTTTTAATTCACCCCTCCACTTT CASSYRGSFNSPLHF
. TRBD2 TRBJ2-4 TRBV4-2 TGTGCCAGCAGCCAAAACTGGAGAAGCGGGGGGCGGGACTACATTCAGTACTTC CASSQNWRSGGRDYIQYF
once . TRBJ1-4 TRBV19 TGTGCCAGTAGTATGTTCAGGGGCTATGAAAAACTGTTTTTT CASSMFRGYEKLFF
. TRBD1 TRBJ1-2 TRBV5-1 TGCGCCAGCAGCTTACGGGACAGAACCGTCTATGGCTACACCTTC CASSLRDRTVYGYTF
. TRBD2 TRBJ2-7 TRBV10-3 TGTGCCATCAGGAGGGGGGCTAGCGGGAGTGGCTACGAGCAGTACTTC CAIRRGASGSGYEQYF
. . TRBJ2-5 TRBV5-1 TGCGCCAGCAGCTTGTGGGGGGAGGAGACCCAGTACTTC CASSLWGEETQYF
. TRBD2 TRBJ2-3 TRBV3-1/TRBV3-2 TGTGCCAGCAGCCTTGGACTAGCGGGACTAAGCACAGATACGCAGTATTTT CASSLGLAGLSTDTQYF
once TRBD2 TRBJ2-1 TRBV4-1 TGCGCCAGCACCCGCGCTAGCGGGATATACAATGAGCAGTTCTTC CASTRASGIYNEQFF
. . TRBJ1-6 TRBV4-1 TGCGCCAGCAGCCAAGATCCCCAGGCTGGACCCCTCCACTTT CASSQDPQAGPLHF
. . TRBJ2-1 TRBV20-1 TGCAGTGTGACCCCGGGGCAGTTCTTC CSVTPGQFF
. TRBD2 TRBJ2-7 TRBV7-3 TGTGCCAGCAGCTTAACTAGCGGGACTTACGAGCAGTACTTC CASSLTSGTYEQYF
few . TRBJ2-7 TRBV14 TGTGCCAGCAGTCGGTCTTCCTACGAGCAGTACTTC CASSRSSYEQYF
. TRBD1 TRBJ2-1 TRBV11-3 TGTGCCAGCAGCGCAAGGACAGGGGGAATCGATGAGCAGTTCTTC CASSARTGGIDEQFF
. TRBD2 TRBJ2-1 TRBV19 TGTGCCAGTAGTAGACTAGCGGGAGACAATGAGCAGTTCTTC CASSRLAGDNEQFF
. . TRBJ1-1 TRBV3-1/TRBV3-2 TGTGCCAGCAGCGCAGCGACTGAAGCTTTCTTT CASSAATEAFF
. . TRBJ2-3 TRBV18 TGTGCCAGCTCATTACGACTAGAAGGCACAGATACGCAGTATTTT CASSLRLEGTDTQYF
. . TRBJ1-3 TRBV19 TGTGCCAGTGGGTCGTACGGGAAAGCTGGAAACACCATATATTTT CASGSYGKAGNTIYF
. . TRBJ2-6 TRBV11-1 TGTGCCAGCAGCTTAGATGGGAGCTCTGGGGCCAACGTCCTGACTTTC CASSLDGSSGANVLTF
. TRBD1 TRBJ1-4 TRBV5-5 TGTGCCAGCAGCCCACAGGGGATTACTAATGAAAAACTGTTTTTT CASSPQGITNEKLFF
. TRBD2 TRBJ2-1 TRBV19 TGTGCCAGTAGTATACGGCGGGGGATGAGGAATGAGCAGTTCTTC CASSIRRGMRNEQFF